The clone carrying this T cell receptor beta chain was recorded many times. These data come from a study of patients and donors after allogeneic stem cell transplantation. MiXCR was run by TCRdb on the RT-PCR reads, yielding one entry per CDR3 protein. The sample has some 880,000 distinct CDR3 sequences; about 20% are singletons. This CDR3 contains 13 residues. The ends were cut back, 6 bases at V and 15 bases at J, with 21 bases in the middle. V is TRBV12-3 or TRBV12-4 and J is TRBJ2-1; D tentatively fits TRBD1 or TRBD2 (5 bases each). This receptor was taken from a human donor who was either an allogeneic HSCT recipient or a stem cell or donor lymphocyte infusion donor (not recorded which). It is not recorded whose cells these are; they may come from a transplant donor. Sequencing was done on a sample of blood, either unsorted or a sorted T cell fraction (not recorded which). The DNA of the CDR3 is TGTGCCAGCAGCCATTCCGGGACCCGGGTGCCGTTCTTC. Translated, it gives CASSHSGTRVPFF.